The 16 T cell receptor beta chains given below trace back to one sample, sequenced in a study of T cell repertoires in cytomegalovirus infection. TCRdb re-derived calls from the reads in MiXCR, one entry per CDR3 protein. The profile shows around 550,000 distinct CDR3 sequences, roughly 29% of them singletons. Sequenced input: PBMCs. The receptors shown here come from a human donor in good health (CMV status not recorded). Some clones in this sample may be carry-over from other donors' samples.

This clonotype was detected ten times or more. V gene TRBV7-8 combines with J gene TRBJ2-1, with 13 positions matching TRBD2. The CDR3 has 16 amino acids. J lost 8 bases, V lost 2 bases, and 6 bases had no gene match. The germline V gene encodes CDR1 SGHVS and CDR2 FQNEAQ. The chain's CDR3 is CASSLLGTSGIHEQFF. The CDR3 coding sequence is TGTGCCAGCAGCTTACTCGGGACTAGCGGGATCCATGAGCAGTTCTTC.

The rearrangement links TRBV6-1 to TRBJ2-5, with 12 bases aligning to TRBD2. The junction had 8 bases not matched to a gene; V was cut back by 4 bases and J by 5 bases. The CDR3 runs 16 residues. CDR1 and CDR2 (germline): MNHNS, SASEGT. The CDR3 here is CASSVTSGSIGETQYF. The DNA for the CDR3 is TGTGCCAGCAGTGTGACTAGCGGGAGTATTGGGGAGACCCAGTACTTC.

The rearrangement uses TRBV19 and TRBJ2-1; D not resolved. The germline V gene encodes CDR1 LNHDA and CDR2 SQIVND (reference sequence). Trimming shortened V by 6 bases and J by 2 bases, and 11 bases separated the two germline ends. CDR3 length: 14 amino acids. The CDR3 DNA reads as TGTGCCAGTAGCCCGACATATACCTACAATGAGCAGTTCTTC. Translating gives CASSPTYTYNEQFF.

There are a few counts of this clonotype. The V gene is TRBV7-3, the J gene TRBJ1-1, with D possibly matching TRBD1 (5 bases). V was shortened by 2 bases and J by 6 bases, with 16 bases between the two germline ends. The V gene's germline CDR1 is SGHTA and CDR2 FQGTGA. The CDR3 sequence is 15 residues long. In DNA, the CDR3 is TGTGCCAGCAGCTTAGTAGCGGCAGGGTCCTCTGAAGCTTTCTTT. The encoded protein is CASSLVAAGSSEAFF.

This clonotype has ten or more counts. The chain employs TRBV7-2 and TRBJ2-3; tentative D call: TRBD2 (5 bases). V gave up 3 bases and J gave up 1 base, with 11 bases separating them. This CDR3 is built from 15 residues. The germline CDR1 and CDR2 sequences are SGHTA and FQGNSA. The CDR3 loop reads CASSFSPAGTDTQYF. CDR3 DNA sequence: TGTGCCAGCAGCTTCTCCCCAGCGGGCACAGATACGCAGTATTTT. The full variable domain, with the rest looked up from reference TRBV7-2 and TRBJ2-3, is GAGVSQSPSNKVTEKGKDVELRCDPISGHTALYWYRQSLGQGLEFLIYFQGNSAPDKSGLPSDRFSAERTGGSVSTLTIQRTQQEDSAVYLCASSFSPAGTDTQYFGPGTRLTVL.

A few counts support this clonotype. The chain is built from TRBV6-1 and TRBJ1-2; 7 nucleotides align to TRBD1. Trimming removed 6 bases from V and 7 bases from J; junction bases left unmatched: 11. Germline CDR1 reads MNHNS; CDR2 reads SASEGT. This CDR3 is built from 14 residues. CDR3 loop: CASRSADRVGGYTF. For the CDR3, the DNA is TGTGCCAGCAGATCCGCTGACAGGGTTGGTGGCTACACCTTC.

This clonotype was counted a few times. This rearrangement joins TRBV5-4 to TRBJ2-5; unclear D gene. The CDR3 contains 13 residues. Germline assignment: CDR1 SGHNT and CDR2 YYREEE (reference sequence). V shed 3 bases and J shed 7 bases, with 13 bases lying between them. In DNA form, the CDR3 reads TGTGCCAGCAGCTACGACCCCGGCGGGACCCAGTACTTC. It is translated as CASSYDPGGTQYF.

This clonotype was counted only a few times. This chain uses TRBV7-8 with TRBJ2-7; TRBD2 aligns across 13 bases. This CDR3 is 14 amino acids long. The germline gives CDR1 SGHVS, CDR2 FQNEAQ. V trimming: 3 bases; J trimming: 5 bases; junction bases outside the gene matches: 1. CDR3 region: CASSFTSGGDEQYF. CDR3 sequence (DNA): TGTGCCAGCAGCTTCACTAGCGGGGGGGACGAGCAGTACTTC.

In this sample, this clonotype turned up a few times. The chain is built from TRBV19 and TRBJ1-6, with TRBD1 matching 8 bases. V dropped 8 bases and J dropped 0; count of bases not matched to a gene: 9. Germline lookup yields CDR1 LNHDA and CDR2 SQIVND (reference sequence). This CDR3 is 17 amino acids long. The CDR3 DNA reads TGTGCCAGTGGGACAGGAGGATCCAGCTCCTATAATTCACCCCTCCACTTT. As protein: CASGTGGSSSYNSPLHF.

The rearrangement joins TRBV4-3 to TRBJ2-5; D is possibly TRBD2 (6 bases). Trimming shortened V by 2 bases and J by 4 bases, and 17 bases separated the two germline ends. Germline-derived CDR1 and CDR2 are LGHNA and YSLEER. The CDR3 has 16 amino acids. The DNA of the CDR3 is TGCGCCAGCAGCCAAAGCTACGGGAGAATCGGAGAGACCCAGTACTTC. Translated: CASSQSYGRIGETQYF.

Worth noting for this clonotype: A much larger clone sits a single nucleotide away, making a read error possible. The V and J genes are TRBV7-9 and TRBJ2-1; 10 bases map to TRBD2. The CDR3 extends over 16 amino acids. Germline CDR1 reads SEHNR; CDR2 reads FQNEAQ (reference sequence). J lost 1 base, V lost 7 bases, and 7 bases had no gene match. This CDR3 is CASNPASGSSYNEQFF. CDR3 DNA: TGTGCCAGCAACCCGGCTAGCGGGAGTTCCTACAATGAGCAGTTCTTC. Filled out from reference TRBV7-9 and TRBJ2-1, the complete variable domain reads DTGVSQNPRHKITKRGQNVTFRCDPISEHNRLYWYRQTLGQGPEFLTYFQNEAQLEKSRLLSDRFSAERPKGSFSTLEIQRTEQGDSAMYLCASNPASGSSYNEQFFGPGTRLTVL.

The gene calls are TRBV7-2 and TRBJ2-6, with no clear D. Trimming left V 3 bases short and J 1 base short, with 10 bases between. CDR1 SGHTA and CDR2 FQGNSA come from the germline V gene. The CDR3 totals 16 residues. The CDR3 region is CASSFEKGSGANVLTF. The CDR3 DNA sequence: TGTGCCAGCAGCTTCGAAAAGGGTTCTGGGGCCAACGTCCTGACTTTC.

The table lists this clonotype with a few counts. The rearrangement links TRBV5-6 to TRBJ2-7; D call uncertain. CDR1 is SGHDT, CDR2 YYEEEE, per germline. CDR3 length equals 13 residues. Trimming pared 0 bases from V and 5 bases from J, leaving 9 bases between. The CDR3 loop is CASSLAWSNEQYV. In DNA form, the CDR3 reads TGTGCCAGCAGCTTGGCCTGGTCGAACGAGCAGTACGTC.

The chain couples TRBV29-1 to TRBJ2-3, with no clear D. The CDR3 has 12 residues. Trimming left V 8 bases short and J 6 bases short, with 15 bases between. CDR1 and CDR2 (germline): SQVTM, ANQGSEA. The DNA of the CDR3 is TGCAGCATGAGACAATCGGCGGATACGCAGTATTTT. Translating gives CSMRQSADTQYF.

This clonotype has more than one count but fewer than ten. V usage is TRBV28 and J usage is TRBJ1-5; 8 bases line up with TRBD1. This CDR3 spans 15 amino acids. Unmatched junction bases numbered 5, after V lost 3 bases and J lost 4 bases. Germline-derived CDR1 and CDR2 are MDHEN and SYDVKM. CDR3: CASSFPGQENQPQHF. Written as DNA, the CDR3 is TGTGCCAGCAGTTTTCCGGGACAGGAGAATCAGCCCCAGCATTTT.

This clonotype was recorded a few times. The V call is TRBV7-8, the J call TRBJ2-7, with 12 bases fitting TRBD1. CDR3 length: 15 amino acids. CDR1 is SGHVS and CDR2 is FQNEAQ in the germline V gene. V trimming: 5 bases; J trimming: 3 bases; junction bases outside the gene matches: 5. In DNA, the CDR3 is TGTGCCAGCAGCGTCGGGACAGGGGGCGGCTACGAGCAGTACTTC. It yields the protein CASSVGTGGGYEQYF.